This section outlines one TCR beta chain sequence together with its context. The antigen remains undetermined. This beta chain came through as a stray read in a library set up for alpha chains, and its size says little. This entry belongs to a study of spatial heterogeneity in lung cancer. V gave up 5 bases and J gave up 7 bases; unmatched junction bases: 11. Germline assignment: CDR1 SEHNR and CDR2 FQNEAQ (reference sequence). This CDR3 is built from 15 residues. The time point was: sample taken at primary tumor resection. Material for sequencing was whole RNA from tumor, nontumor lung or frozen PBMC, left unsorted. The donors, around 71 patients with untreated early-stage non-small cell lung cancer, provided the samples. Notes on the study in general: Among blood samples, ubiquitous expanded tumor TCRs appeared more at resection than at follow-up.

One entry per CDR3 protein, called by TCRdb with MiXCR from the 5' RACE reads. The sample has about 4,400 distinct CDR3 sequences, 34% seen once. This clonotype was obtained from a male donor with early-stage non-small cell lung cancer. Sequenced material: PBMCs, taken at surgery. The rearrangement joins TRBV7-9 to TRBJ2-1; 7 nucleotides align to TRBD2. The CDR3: CASSPPGRGSNEQFF. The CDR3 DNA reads TGTGCCAGCAGCCCCCCGGGGAGGGGATCGAATGAGCAGTTCTTC. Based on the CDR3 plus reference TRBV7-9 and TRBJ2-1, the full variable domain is DTGVSQNPRHKITKRGQNVTFRCDPISEHNRLYWYRQTLGQGPEFLTYFQNEAQLEKSRLLSDRFSAERPKGSFSTLEIQRTEQGDSAMYLCASSPPGRGSNEQFFGPGTRLTVL.